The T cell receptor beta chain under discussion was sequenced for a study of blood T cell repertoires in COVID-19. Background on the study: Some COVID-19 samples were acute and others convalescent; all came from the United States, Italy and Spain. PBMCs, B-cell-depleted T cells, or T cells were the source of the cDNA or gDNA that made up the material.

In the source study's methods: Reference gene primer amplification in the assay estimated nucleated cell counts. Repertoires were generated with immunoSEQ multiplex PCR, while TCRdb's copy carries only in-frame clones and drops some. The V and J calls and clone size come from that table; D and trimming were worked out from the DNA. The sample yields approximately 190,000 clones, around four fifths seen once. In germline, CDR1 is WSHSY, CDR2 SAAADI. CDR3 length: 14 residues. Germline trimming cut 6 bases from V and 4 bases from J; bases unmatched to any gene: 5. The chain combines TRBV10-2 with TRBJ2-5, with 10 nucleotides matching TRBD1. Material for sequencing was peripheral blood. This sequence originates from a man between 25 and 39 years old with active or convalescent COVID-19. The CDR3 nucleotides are TGCGCCAGCAGGGAAGACAGGGGGCGAGAGACCCAGTACTTC. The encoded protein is CASREDRGRETQYF.